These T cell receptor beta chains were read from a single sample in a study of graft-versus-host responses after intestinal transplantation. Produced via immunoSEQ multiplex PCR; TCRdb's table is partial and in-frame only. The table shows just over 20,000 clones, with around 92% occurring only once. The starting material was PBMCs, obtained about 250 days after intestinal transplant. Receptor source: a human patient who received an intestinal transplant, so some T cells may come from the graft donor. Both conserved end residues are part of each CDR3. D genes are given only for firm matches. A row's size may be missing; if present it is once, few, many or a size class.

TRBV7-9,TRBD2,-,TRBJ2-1,TGTGCCAGCAGCTCCGGGACTAGCGGGAGTTTTCTCCTTTACAATGAGCAGTTCTTC,CASSSGTSGSFLLYNEQFF
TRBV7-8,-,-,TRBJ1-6,TGTGCCAGCAGCATCCAGTCGACAGCTAATTCACCCCTCCACTTT,CASSIQSTANSPLHF
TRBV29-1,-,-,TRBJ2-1,TGCAGCGTTGCGGACCTCCGGGCCAGGGAGCAGTTCTTC,CSVADLRAREQFF
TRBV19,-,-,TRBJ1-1,TGTGCCAGTAGTTCCCGGGAGGTGAACACTGAAGCTTTCTTT,CASSSREVNTEAFF
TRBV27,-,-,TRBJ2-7,TGTGCCAGCAGTTTACAAGGAAACTCCTACGAGCAGTACTTC,CASSLQGNSYEQYF
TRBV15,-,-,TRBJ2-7,TGTGCCACCAGCAGAGATCCCGACTACGAGCAGTACTTC,CATSRDPDYEQYF
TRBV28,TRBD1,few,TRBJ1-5,TGTGCCAGCAGCAAAAGGGGGCTGTCTAGCAATCAGCCCCAGCATTTT,CASSKRGLSSNQPQHF
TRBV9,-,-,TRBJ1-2,TGTGCCAGCAGCCTAGACAGCGCCCAGGATGGCTACACCTTC,CASSLDSAQDGYTF
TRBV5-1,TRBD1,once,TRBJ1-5,TGCGCCAGCAGCCCAGGACAGGGCGGTTATCAGCCCCAGCATTTT,CASSPGQGGYQPQHF
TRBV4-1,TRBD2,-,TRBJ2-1,TGCGCCAGCAGCCAACGGTTCCCGGGACTAACCTACAATGAGCAGTTCTTC,CASSQRFPGLTYNEQFF
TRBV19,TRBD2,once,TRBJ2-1,TGTGCCAGTAGGGGACTAGCGGGAGAGGTGGGGTTCTTC,CASRGLAGEVGFF
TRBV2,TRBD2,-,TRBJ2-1,TGTGCCATCCCTAGGACTAGCGCGAGCTCCTACAATGAGCAGTTCTTC,CAIPRTSASSYNEQFF
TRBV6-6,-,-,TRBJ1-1,TGTGCCAGCAGTTACTCGATGGGGGGCACTGAAGCTTTCTTT,CASSYSMGGTEAFF
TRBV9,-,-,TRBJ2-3,TGTGCCAGCAGCGTCCAAGATACAGATACGCAGTATTTT,CASSVQDTDTQYF
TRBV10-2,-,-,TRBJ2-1,TGCGCCAGCAGTGAAAGAGGAACTGAGCAGTTCTTC,CASSERGTEQFF
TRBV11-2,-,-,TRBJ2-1,TGTGCCAGCAGCTTAGGTACCGGTCCCTACAATGAGCAGTTCTTC,CASSLGTGPYNEQFF
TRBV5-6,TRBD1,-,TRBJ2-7,TGTGCCAGCAGCTTGGAAAGGACAGGGGCTTACGAGCAGTACTTC,CASSLERTGAYEQYF
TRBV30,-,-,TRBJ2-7,TGTGCCTGGAGCCCCTCGCTGTACTCCTACGAGCAGTACTTC,CAWSPSLYSYEQYF
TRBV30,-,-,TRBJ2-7,TGTGCCTGGAGTATGGACAGCCCCTACGAGCAGTACTTC,CAWSMDSPYEQYF
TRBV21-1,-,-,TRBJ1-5,TGTGCCAGCAGCATTGACAGGGGAGATTGTGTAGCCCAGCATTTT,CASSIDRGDCVAQHF
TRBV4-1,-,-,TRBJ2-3,TGCGCCAGCAGCCAAGGACCAGGGCTCCCAGATACGCAGTATTTT,CASSQGPGLPDTQYF
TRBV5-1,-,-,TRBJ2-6,TGCGCCAGCAGCTTGGAACCAGTTGGGTCCTCTGGGGCCAACGTCCTGACTTTC,CASSLEPVGSSGANVLTF
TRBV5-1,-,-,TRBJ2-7,TGCGCCAGCAGCACAGAAGCTTACGAGCAGTACTTC,CASSTEAYEQYF
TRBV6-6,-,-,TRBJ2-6,TGTGCCAGCAGTTACCAAGGGGCCAACGTCCTGACTTTC,CASSYQGANVLTF
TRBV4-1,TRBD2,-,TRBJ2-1,TGCGCCAGCAGCCAAGAGGGGCGGGAGGCGTACAATGAGCAGTTCTTC,CASSQEGREAYNEQFF
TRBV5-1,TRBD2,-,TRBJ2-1,TGCGCCAGCAGCTTGGTGCTAGCGGGAGGGGTCAATGAGCAGTTCTTC,CASSLVLAGGVNEQFF
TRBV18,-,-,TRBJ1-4,TGTGCCAGCTCACCGGGGGGTGAAAAACTGTTTTTT,CASSPGGEKLFF
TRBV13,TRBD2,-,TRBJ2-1,TGTGCCAGCAGCTTAGCGGGAGGGCCGAATGAGCAGTTCTTC,CASSLAGGPNEQFF
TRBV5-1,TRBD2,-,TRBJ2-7,TGCGCCAGCAGCTTGGAGGCGGGAGTCGACGAGCAGTACTTC,CASSLEAGVDEQYF
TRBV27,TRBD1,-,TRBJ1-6,TGTGCCAGCAGCCCCGGGACAGAGAATTCACCCCTCCACTTT,CASSPGTENSPLHF
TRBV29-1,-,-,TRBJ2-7,TGCAGCGTTAAGGTCTCACCCTACGAGCAGTACTTC,CSVKVSPYEQYF
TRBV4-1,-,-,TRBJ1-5,TGCGCCAGCAGCCCCCCGGGCGATCAGCCCCAGCATTTT,CASSPPGDQPQHF
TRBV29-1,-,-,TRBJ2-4,TGCAGCGTTAGGAGCCCCTTAGCCAAAAACATTCAGTACTTC,CSVRSPLAKNIQYF
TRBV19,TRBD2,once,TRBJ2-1,TGTGCCAGTTCCCTCGGGGGGAGCAATGAGCAGTTCTTC,CASSLGGSNEQFF
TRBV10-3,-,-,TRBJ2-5,TGTGCCATCAGGGAAAGGGGAGTGGAGACCCAGTACTTC,CAIRERGVETQYF
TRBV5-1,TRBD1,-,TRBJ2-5,TGCGCCAGCAGCCGGGACAGGGCGATTGAGACCCAGTACTTC,CASSRDRAIETQYF
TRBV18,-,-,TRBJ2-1,TGTGCCAGCTCACCGGCAGGGGCCAGCTCCTACAATGAGCAGTTCTTC,CASSPAGASSYNEQFF
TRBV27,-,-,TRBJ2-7,TGTGCCAGCAGTTTTAGCGGTTACTCCTACGAGCAGTACTTC,CASSFSGYSYEQYF
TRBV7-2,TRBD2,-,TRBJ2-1,TGTGCCAGCAGCCCCCTAGCGGGAGGGCCCTACAATGAGCAGTTCTTC,CASSPLAGGPYNEQFF
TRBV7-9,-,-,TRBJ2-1,TGTGCCAGCAGCTTTAGGGAGGATTACAATGAGCAGTTCTTC,CASSFREDYNEQFF
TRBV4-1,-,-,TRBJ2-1,TGCGCCAGCAGCGCTCGGGTCTCCTACAATGAGCAGTTCTTC,CASSARVSYNEQFF
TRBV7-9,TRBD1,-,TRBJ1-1,TGTGCCAGCAGCTTAGTGGGAGGGACAGTCAACACTGAAGCTTTCTTT,CASSLVGGTVNTEAFF
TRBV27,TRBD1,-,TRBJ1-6,TGTGCCAGCAGTTTGAGCTGGGTACAGGGGCAAGTCCCCCTCCACTTT,CASSLSWVQGQVPLHF
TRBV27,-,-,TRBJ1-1,TGTGCCAGCAGTTTAGGCCTTAACACTGAAGCTTTCTTT,CASSLGLNTEAFF
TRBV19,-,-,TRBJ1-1,TGTGCCAGTAGTACCGGGACAATAAACACTGAAGCTTTCTTT,CASSTGTINTEAFF
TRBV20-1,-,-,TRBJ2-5,TGCAGTGCTCCCGGGGAGACCCAGTACTTC,CSAPGETQYF
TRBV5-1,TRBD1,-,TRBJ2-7,TGCGCCAGCAGCTCTACAGGGGGTACATTCTACGAGCAGTACTTC,CASSSTGGTFYEQYF
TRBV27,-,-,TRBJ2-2,TGTGCCAGTACCCCGTTTACGAACACCGGGGAGCTGTTTTTT,CASTPFTNTGELFF
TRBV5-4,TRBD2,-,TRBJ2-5,TGTGCCAGCAGCTCGGGACTACGTCAAGAGACCCAGTACTTC,CASSSGLRQETQYF
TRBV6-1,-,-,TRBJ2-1,TGTGCCAGCAGTGAGCACATTAGGGTGGGCTCCTACAATGAGCAGTTCTTC,CASSEHIRVGSYNEQFF
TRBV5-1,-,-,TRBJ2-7,TGCGCCAGCAGCGTCCAGGGTCCCCCCTACGAGCAGTACTTC,CASSVQGPPYEQYF
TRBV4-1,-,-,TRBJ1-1,TGCGCCAGCAGCCAAGGGGAGAACACTGAAGCTTTCTTT,CASSQGENTEAFF